The 14 T cell receptor beta chains below come from one sample, sequenced in a study of somatic mutations in cytotoxic T cells in rheumatoid arthritis. Some clones are missing from TCRdb's copy, which holds only in-frame ones; the method was immunoSEQ multiplex PCR. The sample has tens of thousands of clones, about four fifths seen once. The sequencing input was CD8+ T cells sorted from blood. Every receptor here comes from a man in his forties in good health.

This clone is medium-sized in the sample. This chain joins TRBV27 and TRBJ2-7; no reliable D call. Germline V gives CDR1 MNHEY, CDR2 SMNVEV (reference sequence). Trimming left V 6 bases short and J 0 bases short, with 12 bases between. The CDR3 has 14 residues. This CDR3 reads CASSPPTSSYEQYF. DNA for the CDR3: TGTGCCAGCAGCCCCCCCACAAGCTCCTACGAGCAGTACTTC.

The chain has TRBV5-4 and TRBJ1-2; D unresolved. With 3 bases removed from V and 4 bases from J, the gap between germline ends came to 19 bases. The CDR3 totals 16 residues. Germline CDR1 is SGHNT and CDR2 is YYREEE (reference sequence). The CDR3 reads CASSSPAETSGYGYTF. CDR3 nucleotide sequence: TGTGCCAGCAGCTCCCCTGCGGAGACGTCTGGCTATGGCTACACCTTC. The complete variable domain, with remaining parts taken from reference TRBV5-4 and TRBJ1-2, reads ETGVTQSPTHLIKTRGQQVTLRCSSQSGHNTVSWYQQALGQGPQFIFQYYREEENGRGNFPPRFSGLQFPNYSSELNVNALELDDSALYLCASSSPAETSGYGYTFGSGTRLTVV.

The rearrangement links TRBV5-4 to TRBJ2-4; D uncertain. The CDR3 covers 17 residues. V gave up 2 bases and J gave up 0 bases, with 15 bases separating them. Germline V gene lookup returns CDR1 SGHNT and CDR2 YYREEE (reference sequence). DNA of the CDR3: TGTGCCAGCAGCTTACGATCGCTGTCGGCAGCCAAAAACATTCAGTACTTC. It encodes CASSLRSLSAAKNIQYF.

The chain combines TRBV2 with TRBJ2-7; the D gene is possibly TRBD1 (5 bases). CDR1 and CDR2 (germline): SNHLY, FYNNEI. V gave up 6 bases and J gave up 4 bases, with 7 bases separating them. The CDR3 extends over 11 amino acids. The DNA of the CDR3 is TGTGCCAGCAGGCAGGGTTACGAGCAGTACTTC. It yields the protein CASRQGYEQYF.

The chain recombines TRBV5-1 with TRBJ2-7; no firm D call. The V gene lost 1 base and the J gene lost 0 bases, with 5 bases spanning the gap. The germline gives CDR1 SGHRS, CDR2 YFSETQ. There are 13 residues in the CDR3. In nucleotides, the CDR3 is TGCGCCAGCAGCTTGACAGCCTCCTACGAGCAGTACTTC. Protein product: CASSLTASYEQYF.

This rearrangement joins TRBV30 to TRBJ1-2; weak D call: TRBD1 (5 bases). Germline lookup yields CDR1 GTSNPN and CDR2 SVGIG (reference sequence). V was trimmed by 2 bases and J by 9 bases, leaving 13 bases between them. The CDR3 totals 12 residues. The CDR3 protein is CAWSWGSESYTF. Here the CDR3 DNA reads TGTGCCTGGAGTTGGGGGAGCGAGAGCTACACCTTC.

The chain is built from TRBV30 and TRBJ2-7; tentative D call: TRBD2 (6 bases). The CDR3 spans 13 residues. V lost 0 bases to trimming and J lost 5 bases, with 11 bases between them. The V gene's germline CDR1 is GTSNPN and CDR2 SVGIG (reference sequence). The CDR3 nucleotides are TGTGCCTGGAGTGTATTATGGGGGGACGAGCAGTACTTC. The encoded protein is CAWSVLWGDEQYF.

This clone was detected once. The CDR3 coding sequence is TGTGCCAGCTTGGACGCCCAGCCCAACACTGAAGCTTTCTTT. Amino acid sequence: CASLDAQPNTEAFF. The chain has TRBV7-9 and TRBJ1-1; no firm D call. The CDR3 is 14 amino acids. Germline-derived CDR1 and CDR2 are SEHNR and FQNEAQ (reference sequence). With 8 bases removed from V and 2 bases from J, the gap between germline ends came to 15 bases.

A single count supports this clone. This chain connects TRBV6-5 to TRBJ1-5; 9 bases agree with TRBD1. This CDR3 comprises 14 residues. Germline V gene lookup returns CDR1 MNHEY and CDR2 SVGAGI. J lost 6 bases, V lost 4 bases, and 4 bases had no gene match. CDR3 bases: TGTGCCAGCAGTTCTACAGGGGGCGTTCAGCCCCAGCATTTT. Its translation: CASSSTGGVQPQHF.

CDR3 residues: CASLPGQGNTEAFF. CDR3 DNA: TGTGCCAGTCTTCCGGGACAGGGGAACACTGAAGCTTTCTTT. V usage is TRBV19 and J usage is TRBJ1-1; 9 positions match TRBD1. The CDR3 runs 14 residues. Trimming at V came to 8 bases and at J to 1 base, leaving 5 bases not matched to a gene. Germline V gene lookup returns CDR1 LNHDA and CDR2 SQIVND (reference sequence).

This clone was observed a handful of times. The chain carries TRBV29-1 and TRBJ2-2; no firm D call. V lost 5 bases and J 9 bases, leaving 7 bases between the germline ends. This CDR3 region has 10 residues. The V gene's germline CDR1 is SQVTM and CDR2 ANQGSEA. The CDR3 reads CSVQSRELFF. In DNA, the CDR3 is TGCAGCGTTCAGTCCCGGGAGCTGTTTTTT.

The chain recombines TRBV5-1 with TRBJ2-3; D is uncertain. Between the trimmed V and J ends, which lost 0 bases and 4 bases, there was a span of 6 bases. This CDR3 is 13 amino acids long. Per germline, CDR1 SGHRS and CDR2 YFSETQ. For the CDR3, the DNA is TGCGCCAGCAGCTTGGACACTCCAGATACGCAGTATTTT. Its protein product is CASSLDTPDTQYF.

The V call is TRBV5-1, the J call TRBJ2-1, with D hard to call. V was pared by 7 bases and J by 6 bases, with 2 bases between. CDR1 SGHRS and CDR2 YFSETQ come from the germline V gene. This CDR3 is 9 amino acids long. The CDR3 is CASLNEQFF. In DNA, the CDR3 is TGCGCCAGCCTCAATGAGCAGTTCTTC.

This clone was detected a few times. The chain links TRBV4-1 to TRBJ2-7; 7 positions match TRBD2. The ends lost 1 base at V and 0 bases at J; junction bases unmatched: 3. CDR1 and CDR2 from the germline V gene are MGHRA and YSYEKL. CDR3 length equals 15 residues. The CDR3: CASSQGAGNSYEQYF. The CDR3 DNA is TGCGCCAGCAGCCAAGGAGCGGGAAACTCCTACGAGCAGTACTTC.